The source of this T cell receptor (beta chain) is a study of cytomegalovirus exposure and HLA in healthy donors. Use of 60 Vbeta and 13 Jbeta primers characterized the PCR. Profiling relied on immunoSEQ multiplex PCR, and the TCRdb table lists in-frame clones only, not all of them. The sample includes tens of thousands of clones, around 80% of them seen just once. V was pared by 3 bases and J by 1 base, with 11 bases of the junction left unmatched. The CDR3 runs 17 residues. Germline V CDR1 and CDR2: KGHSH, LQKENI. V gene TRBV18 combines with J gene TRBJ1-2, with 7 bases lining up with TRBD1. The TCR was taken from a man aged 25-45 years in good health and CMV-seronegative. Sequencing input: PBMCs. The CDR3 reads CASSPQGDVRLNYGYTF. DNA of the CDR3: TGTGCCAGCTCACCTCAGGGGGACGTTCGCCTTAACTATGGCTACACCTTC.